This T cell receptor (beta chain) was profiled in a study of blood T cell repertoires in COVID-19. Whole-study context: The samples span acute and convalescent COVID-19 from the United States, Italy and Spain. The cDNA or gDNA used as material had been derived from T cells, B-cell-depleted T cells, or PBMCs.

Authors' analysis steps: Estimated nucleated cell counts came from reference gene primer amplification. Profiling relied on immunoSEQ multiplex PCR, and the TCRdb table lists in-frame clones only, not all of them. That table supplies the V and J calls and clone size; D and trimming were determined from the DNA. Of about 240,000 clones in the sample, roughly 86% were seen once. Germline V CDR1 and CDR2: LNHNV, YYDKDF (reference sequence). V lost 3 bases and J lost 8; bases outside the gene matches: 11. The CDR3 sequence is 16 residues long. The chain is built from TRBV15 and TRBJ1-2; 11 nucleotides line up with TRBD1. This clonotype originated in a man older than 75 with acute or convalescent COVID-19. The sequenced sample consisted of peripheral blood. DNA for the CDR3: TGTGCCACCAGCAGTTCAAGGGGACAGGGGGGTTTAGGCTACACCTTC. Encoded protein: CATSSSRGQGGLGYTF.